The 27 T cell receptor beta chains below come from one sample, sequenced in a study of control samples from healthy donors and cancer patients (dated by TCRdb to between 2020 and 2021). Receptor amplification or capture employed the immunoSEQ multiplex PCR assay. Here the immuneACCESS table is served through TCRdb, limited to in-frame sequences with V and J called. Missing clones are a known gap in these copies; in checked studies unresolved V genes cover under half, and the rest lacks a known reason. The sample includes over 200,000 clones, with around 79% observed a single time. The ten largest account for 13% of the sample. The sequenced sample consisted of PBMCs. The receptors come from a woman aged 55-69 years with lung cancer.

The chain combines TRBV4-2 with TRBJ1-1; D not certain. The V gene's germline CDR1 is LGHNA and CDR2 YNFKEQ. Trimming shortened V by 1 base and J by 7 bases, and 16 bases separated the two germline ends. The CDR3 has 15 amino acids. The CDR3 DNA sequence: TGTGCCAGCAGCCAAGGATTCGGCAGCCAATTTGAAGCTTTCTTT. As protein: CASSQGFGSQFEAFF.

The DNA for the CDR3 is TGCGCCAGCGGAGACAGTGGACCCCTCCACTTT. This codes for CASGDSGPLHF. The gene calls are TRBV10-1 and TRBJ1-6, with a tentative D call TRBD1 (5 bases). Deletions cut 8 bases from V and 12 bases from J, with 11 bases between. Germline V gives CDR1 WNHNN, CDR2 SYGVQD (reference sequence). There are 11 residues in the CDR3.

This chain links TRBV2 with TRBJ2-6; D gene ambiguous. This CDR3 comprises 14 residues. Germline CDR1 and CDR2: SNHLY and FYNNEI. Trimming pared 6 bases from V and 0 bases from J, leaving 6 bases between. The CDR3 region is CASSAGSGANVLTF. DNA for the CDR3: TGTGCCAGCAGCGCTGGCTCTGGGGCCAACGTCCTGACTTTC.

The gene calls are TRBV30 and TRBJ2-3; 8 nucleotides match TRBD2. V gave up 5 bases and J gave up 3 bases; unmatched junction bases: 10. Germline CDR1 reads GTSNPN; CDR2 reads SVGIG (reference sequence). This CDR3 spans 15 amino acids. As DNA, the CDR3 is TGTGCCTGGTCCGCGGGACTAGTCGTTACAGATACGCAGTATTTT. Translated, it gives CAWSAGLVVTDTQYF.

The CDR3 nucleotides read TGCGCCAGCAGCTTAAGGGGGATGGCCACTAATGAAAAACTGTTTTTT. Translating it yields CASSLRGMATNEKLFF. The V and J genes are TRBV5-1 and TRBJ1-4; a possible D gene is TRBD1 (6 bases). Germline V gene data show CDR1 as SGHRS and CDR2 as YFSETQ. With 2 bases removed from V and 2 bases from J, the gap between germline ends came to 13 bases. This CDR3 region has 16 residues.

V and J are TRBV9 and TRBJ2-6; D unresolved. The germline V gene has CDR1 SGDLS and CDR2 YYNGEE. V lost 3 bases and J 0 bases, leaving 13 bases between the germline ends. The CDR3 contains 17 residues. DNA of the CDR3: TGTGCCAGCAGCGCCGGGCCGACGAGCTCTGGGGCCAACGTCCTGACTTTC. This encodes CASSAGPTSSGANVLTF.

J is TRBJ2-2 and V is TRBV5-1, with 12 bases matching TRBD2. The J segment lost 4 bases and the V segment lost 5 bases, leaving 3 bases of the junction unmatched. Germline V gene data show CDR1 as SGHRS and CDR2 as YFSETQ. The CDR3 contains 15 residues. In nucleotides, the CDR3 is TGCGCCAGCAGATTGACTAGCGGGGGCACCGGGGAGCTGTTTTTT. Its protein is CASRLTSGGTGELFF.

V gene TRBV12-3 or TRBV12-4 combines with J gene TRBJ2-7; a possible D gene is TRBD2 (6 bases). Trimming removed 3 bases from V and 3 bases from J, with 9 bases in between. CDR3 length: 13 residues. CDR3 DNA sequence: TGTGCCAGCAGTTTGGCGGACTACTACGAGCAGTACTTC. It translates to CASSLADYYEQYF.

The CDR3 protein is CASMVSGTGELFF. The CDR3 nucleotides read TGTGCCAGCATGGTCAGCGGCACCGGGGAGCTGTTTTTT. The V and J genes are TRBV28 and TRBJ2-2; possibly TRBD2 for D (5 bases). This CDR3 contains 13 residues. Germline V gene lookup returns CDR1 MDHEN and CDR2 SYDVKM. The V end was cut by 7 bases, the J end by 4 bases, with 10 bases between.

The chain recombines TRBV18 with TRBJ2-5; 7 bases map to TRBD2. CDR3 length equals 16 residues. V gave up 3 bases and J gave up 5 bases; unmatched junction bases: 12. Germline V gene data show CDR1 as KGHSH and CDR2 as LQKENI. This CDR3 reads CASSPRTSSGGETQYF. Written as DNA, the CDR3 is TGTGCCAGCTCACCGAGAACGAGCTCCGGGGGGGAGACCCAGTACTTC.

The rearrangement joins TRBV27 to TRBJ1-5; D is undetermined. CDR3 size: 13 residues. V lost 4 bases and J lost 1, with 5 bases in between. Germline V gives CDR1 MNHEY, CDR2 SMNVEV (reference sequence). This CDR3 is CASSWRSNQPQHF. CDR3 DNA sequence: TGTGCCAGCAGTTGGAGGAGCAATCAGCCCCAGCATTTT.

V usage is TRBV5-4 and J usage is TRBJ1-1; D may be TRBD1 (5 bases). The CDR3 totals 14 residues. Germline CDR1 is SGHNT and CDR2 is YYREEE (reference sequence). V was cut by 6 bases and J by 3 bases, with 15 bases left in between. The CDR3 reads CASTLGGVDTEAFF. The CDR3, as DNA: TGTGCCAGCACCCTTGGGGGGGTGGACACTGAAGCTTTCTTT.

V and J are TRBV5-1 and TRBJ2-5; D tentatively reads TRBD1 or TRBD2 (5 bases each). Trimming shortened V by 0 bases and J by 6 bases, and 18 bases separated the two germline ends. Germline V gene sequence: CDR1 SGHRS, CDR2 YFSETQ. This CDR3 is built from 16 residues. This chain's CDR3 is CASSLADPGTGQTQYF. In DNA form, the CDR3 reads TGCGCCAGCAGCTTGGCGGATCCCGGGACGGGACAGACCCAGTACTTC.

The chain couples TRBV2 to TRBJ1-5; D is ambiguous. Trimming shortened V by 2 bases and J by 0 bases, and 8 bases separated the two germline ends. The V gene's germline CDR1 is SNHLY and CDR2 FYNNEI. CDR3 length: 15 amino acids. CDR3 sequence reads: CASSEHLYSNQPQHF. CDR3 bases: TGTGCCAGCAGTGAACACCTCTATAGCAATCAGCCCCAGCATTTT.

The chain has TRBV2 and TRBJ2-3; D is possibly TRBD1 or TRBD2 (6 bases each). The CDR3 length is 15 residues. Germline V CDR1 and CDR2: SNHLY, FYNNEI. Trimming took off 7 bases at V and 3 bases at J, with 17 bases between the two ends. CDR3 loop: CASTEGRGRTDTQYF. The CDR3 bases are TGTGCCAGCACCGAGGGTCGGGGGCGGACAGATACGCAGTATTTT. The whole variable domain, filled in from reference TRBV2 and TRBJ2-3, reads EPEVTQTPSHQVTQMGQEVILRCVPISNHLYFYWYRQILGQKVEFLVSFYNNEISEKSEIFDDQFSVERPDGSNFTLKIRSTKLEDSAMYFCASTEGRGRTDTQYFGPGTRLTVL.

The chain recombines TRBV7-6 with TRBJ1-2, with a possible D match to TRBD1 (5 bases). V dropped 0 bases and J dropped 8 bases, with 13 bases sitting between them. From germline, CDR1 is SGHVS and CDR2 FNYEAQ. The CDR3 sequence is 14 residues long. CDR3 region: CASSLAGPDGGYTF. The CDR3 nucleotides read TGTGCCAGCAGCTTAGCGGGACCGGACGGCGGCTACACCTTC. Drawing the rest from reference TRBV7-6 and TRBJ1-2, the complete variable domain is GAGVSQSPRYKVTKRGQDVALRCDPISGHVSLYWYRQALGQGPEFLTYFNYEAQQDKSGLPNDRFSAERPEGSISTLTIQRTEQRDSAMYRCASSLAGPDGGYTFGSGTRLTVV.

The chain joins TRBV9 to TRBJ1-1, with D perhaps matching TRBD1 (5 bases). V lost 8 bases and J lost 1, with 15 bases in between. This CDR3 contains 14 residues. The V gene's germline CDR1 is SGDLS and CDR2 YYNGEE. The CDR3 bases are TGTGCCAGTAGCTTTGGGGGGTCGAACACTGAAGCTTTCTTT. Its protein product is CASSFGGSNTEAFF.

This CDR3 is CASTSGLAGDYGTQYF. In DNA, the CDR3 is TGTGCCAGCACCTCCGGACTAGCGGGAGATTATGGGACCCAGTACTTC. The rearrangement joins TRBV2 to TRBJ2-5, with 13 bases lining up with TRBD2. From germline, CDR1 is SNHLY and CDR2 FYNNEI. The CDR3 has 16 amino acids. With 7 bases clipped from V and 7 bases from J, the junction kept 12 bases outside the gene matches.

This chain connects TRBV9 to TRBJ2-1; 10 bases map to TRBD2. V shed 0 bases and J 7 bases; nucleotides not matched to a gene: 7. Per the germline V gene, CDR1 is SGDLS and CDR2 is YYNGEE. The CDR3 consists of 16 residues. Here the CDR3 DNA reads TGTGCCAGCAGCGTAGATAGCGGGGGGCTATCTAATGAGCAGTTCTTC. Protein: CASSVDSGGLSNEQFF.

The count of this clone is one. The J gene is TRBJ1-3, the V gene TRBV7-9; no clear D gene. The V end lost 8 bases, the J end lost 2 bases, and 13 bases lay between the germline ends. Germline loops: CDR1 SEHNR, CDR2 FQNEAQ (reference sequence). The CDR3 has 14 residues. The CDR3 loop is CASLLASTGNTIYF. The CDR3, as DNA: TGTGCCAGCTTGCTGGCCAGCACTGGAAACACCATATATTTT. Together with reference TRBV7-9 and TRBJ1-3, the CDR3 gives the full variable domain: DTGVSQNPRHKITKRGQNVTFRCDPISEHNRLYWYRQTLGQGPEFLTYFQNEAQLEKSRLLSDRFSAERPKGSFSTLEIQRTEQGDSAMYLCASLLASTGNTIYFGEGSWLTVV.

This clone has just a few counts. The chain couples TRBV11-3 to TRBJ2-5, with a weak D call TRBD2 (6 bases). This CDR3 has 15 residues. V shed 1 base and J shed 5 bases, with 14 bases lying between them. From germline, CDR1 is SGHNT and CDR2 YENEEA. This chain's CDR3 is CASSLGQGLSETQYF. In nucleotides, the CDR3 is TGTGCCAGCAGCTTAGGGCAGGGACTTTCTGAGACCCAGTACTTC.

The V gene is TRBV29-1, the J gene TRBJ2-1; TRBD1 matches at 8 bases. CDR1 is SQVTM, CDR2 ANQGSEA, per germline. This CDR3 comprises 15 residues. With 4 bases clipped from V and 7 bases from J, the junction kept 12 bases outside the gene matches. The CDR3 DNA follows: TGCAGCGTTGGGTACCGGGGGACAGGTAGGAATGAGCAGTTCTTC. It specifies CSVGYRGTGRNEQFF.

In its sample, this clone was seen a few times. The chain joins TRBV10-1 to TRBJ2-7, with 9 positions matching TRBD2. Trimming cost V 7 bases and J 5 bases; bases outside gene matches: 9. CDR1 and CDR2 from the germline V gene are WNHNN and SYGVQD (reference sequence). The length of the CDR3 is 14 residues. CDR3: CASTLAGVRDEQYF. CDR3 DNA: TGCGCCAGCACTTTAGCGGGGGTTCGGGACGAGCAGTACTTC.

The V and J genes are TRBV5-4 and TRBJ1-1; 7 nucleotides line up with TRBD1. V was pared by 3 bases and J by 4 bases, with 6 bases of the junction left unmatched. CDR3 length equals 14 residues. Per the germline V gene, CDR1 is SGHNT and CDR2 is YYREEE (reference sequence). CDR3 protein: CASSWGRQGTEAFF. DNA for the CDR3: TGTGCCAGCAGCTGGGGGCGACAGGGCACTGAAGCTTTCTTT.

The CDR3 reads CASSLSRTTYEQYF. The CDR3 DNA follows: TGTGCCAGCAGCTTAAGCCGGACTACCTACGAGCAGTACTTC. The rearrangement uses TRBV7-2 and TRBJ2-7; maybe TRBD2 (6 bases). V was trimmed by 2 bases and J by 2 bases, leaving 10 bases between them. CDR1 SGHTA and CDR2 FQGNSA come from the germline V gene. The CDR3 has 14 amino acids.

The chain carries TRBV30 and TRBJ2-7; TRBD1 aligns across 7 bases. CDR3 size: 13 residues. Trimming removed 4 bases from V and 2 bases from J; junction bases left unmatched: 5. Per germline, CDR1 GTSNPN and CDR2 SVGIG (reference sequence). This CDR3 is CAWTRQGPYEQYF. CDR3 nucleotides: TGTGCCTGGACCCGACAGGGTCCCTACGAGCAGTACTTC.

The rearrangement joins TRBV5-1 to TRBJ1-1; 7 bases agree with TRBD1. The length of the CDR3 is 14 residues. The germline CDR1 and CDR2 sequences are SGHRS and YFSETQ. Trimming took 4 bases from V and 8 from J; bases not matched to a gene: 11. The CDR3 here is CASSGGQPGSEAFF. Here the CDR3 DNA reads TGCGCCAGCAGCGGGGGACAGCCGGGGTCCGAAGCTTTCTTT.